The 2 T cell receptor beta chains below were found in one sample sequenced in a study of shared clonotypes between healthy human individuals. Produced via immunoSEQ multiplex PCR; TCRdb's table is partial and in-frame only. The repertoire consists of approximately 710,000 clones, with less than 95% occurring once and the leading ten covering 34%. The sequenced sample was memory CD8+ T cells from PBMCs. Specified subset: CD45RO+ cells pooled with CCR7-negative TemRA cells. The receptors were sampled from a young man in good health. Some clones in this sample may be carry-over from other donors' samples.

This clone was counted between two and nine times. The V gene is TRBV27, the J gene TRBJ2-1, with D possibly being TRBD1 or TRBD2 (5 bases each). V lost 4 bases to trimming and J lost 4 bases, with 8 bases between them. This CDR3 contains 13 residues. Per the germline V gene, CDR1 is MNHEY and CDR2 is SMNVEV (reference sequence). CDR3 protein: CASSSREYNEQFF. The CDR3 DNA sequence: TGTGCCAGCAGTTCCAGGGAGTACAATGAGCAGTTCTTC.

The genes are TRBV5-5 and TRBJ2-7, with D perhaps given as TRBD1 or TRBD2 (5 bases each). The CDR3 runs 13 residues. The V gene lost 0 bases and the J gene lost 7 bases, with 11 bases spanning the gap. The germline gives CDR1 SGHKS, CDR2 YYEKEE (reference sequence). CDR3 sequence (DNA): TGTGCCAGCAGCTTGGGGGACGGCGGGGAGCAGTACTTC. This translates into CASSLGDGGEQYF. Variable domain in full (rest from reference TRBV5-5 and TRBJ2-7): DAGVTQSPTHLIKTRGQQVTLRCSPISGHKSVSWYQQVLGQGPQFIFQYYEKEERGRGNFPDRFSARQFPNYSSELNVNALLLGDSALYLCASSLGDGGEQYFGPGTRLTVT.